Listed below are T cell receptor beta chains from one sample, sequenced in a study of T cell changes during pregnancy in multiple sclerosis. Clones were read by immunoSEQ multiplex PCR, and TCRdb kept only the in-frame ones, dropping some. Seen here are approximately 17,000 clones, 84% observed once, and the top ten hold approximately 11%. Sequencing used CD8+ T cells from peripheral blood mononuclear cells, obtained in the second trimester of pregnancy. The receptors were sampled from a female donor in good health, enrolled as a control in a pregnancy study. Both conserved end residues are part of each CDR3. A D gene is named only where the DNA matches it firmly. Rows may omit the clone size; those that give it use once, few, many or a size class.

j_call,d_call,clone_size,v_call,cdr3_aa,cdr3_nt
TRBJ2-7,NA,NA,TRBV7-2,CASSLMVIRGNSYEQYF,TGTGCCAGCAGCTTAATGGTCATTAGGGGGAACTCCTACGAGCAGTACTTC
TRBJ1-5,NA,NA,TRBV28,CASSLCEQGVGCNQPQHF,TGTGCCAGCAGTTTATGTGAACAGGGAGTCGGTTGCAATCAGCCCCAGCATTTT
TRBJ1-1,TRBD1,NA,TRBV10-3,CAIRQGTNWVTEAFF,TGTGCCATCAGACAGGGGACGAACTGGGTCACTGAAGCTTTCTTT
TRBJ2-2,TRBD2,NA,TRBV9,CASSAIAGVDTGELFF,TGTGCCAGCAGCGCTATAGCGGGGGTAGATACCGGGGAGCTGTTTTTT
TRBJ1-1,NA,few,TRBV5-1,CASSLERAFF,TGCGCCAGCAGCTTGGAACGGGCTTTCTTT
TRBJ2-2,TRBD2,NA,TRBV9,CASSVIASGGIGELFF,TGTGCCAGCAGCGTTATAGCTAGCGGGGGAATCGGGGAGCTGTTTTTT
TRBJ2-1,NA,once,TRBV2,CASRGGGLYNEQFF,TGTGCCAGCAGAGGGGGGGGCCTCTACAATGAGCAGTTCTTC
TRBJ2-2,NA,NA,TRBV4-3,CASSQAYAGGGELFF,TGCGCCAGCAGCCAAGCTTATGCGGGCGGCGGGGAGCTGTTTTTT
TRBJ2-3,NA,NA,TRBV6-5,CASSFTEGRDTQYF,TGTGCCAGCAGTTTTACCGAAGGGAGAGATACGCAGTATTTT
TRBJ1-3,NA,NA,TRBV5-8,CASSITNLIQGNGNTIYF,TGTGCCAGCAGCATAACCAACCTTATACAGGGCAACGGAAACACCATATATTTT
TRBJ2-7,NA,NA,TRBV29-1,CSARVSTTAYEQYF,TGCAGCGCCCGGGTCAGTACTACCGCCTACGAGCAGTACTTC